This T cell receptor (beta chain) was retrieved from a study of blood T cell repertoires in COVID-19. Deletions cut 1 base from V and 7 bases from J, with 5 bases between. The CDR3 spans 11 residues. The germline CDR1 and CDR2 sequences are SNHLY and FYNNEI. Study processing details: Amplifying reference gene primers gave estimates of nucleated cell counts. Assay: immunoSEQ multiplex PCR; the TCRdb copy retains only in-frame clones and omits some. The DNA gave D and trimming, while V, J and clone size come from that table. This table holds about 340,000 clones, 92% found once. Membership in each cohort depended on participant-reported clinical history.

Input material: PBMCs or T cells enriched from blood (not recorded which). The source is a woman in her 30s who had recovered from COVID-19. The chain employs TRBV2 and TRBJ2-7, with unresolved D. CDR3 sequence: CASSEGQEQYF. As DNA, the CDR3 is TGTGCCAGCAGTGAAGGGCAGGAGCAGTACTTC.